These 28 T cell receptor beta chains were sequenced from one sample in a study of CD8 T cells in ankylosing spondylitis. TCRdb called the 5' RACE reads again in MiXCR, with one record for every CDR3 protein. The repertoire includes a few hundred thousand distinct CDR3 sequences, about a fifth of them detected once, and roughly 3.6% sits in the top ten. Specimen: blood, either unsorted or a sorted T cell fraction (not recorded which). These receptors came from a female donor with ankylosing spondylitis or in good health (not recorded which).

This chain joins TRBV12-3 or TRBV12-4 and TRBJ2-3; 10 nucleotides line up with TRBD1. This CDR3 spans 16 amino acids. V lost 5 bases, J lost 2 bases, and 7 bases stayed unmatched. The CDR3 nucleotides read TGTGCCAGCAGTAGCGGGACAGGGGACGTCACAGATACGCAGTATTTT. Its protein is CASSSGTGDVTDTQYF.

This clonotype has just a few counts. The gene calls are TRBV20-1 and TRBJ2-7; the D is unclear. This CDR3 is built from 12 residues. Germline values: CDR1 DFQATT, CDR2 SNEGSKA (reference sequence). Trimming left V 4 bases short and J 5 bases short, with 12 bases between. The CDR3 DNA follows: TGCAGTGCTAAACGAGTCGCCAACGAGCAGTACTTC. It translates to CSAKRVANEQYF.

This clonotype was seen a few times. CDR3 sequence (DNA): TGTGCCGGGACAGTTAATTCACCCCTCCACTTT. Translated, it gives CAGTVNSPLHF. This chain joins TRBV12-3 or TRBV12-4 and TRBJ1-6; TRBD1 matches at 7 bases. The J segment lost 6 bases and the V segment lost 11 bases, leaving 1 base of the junction unmatched. The CDR3 consists of 11 residues.

V and J are TRBV12-5 and TRBJ2-1; possible D gene TRBD2, 6 bases. CDR1 LGHNT and CDR2 FRNRAP come from the germline V gene. The CDR3 extends over 13 amino acids. V was trimmed by 5 bases and J by 9 bases, leaving 14 bases between them. CDR3 protein: CASGPRGGGEQFF. The CDR3 DNA reads as TGTGCTAGTGGTCCGAGGGGAGGCGGTGAGCAGTTCTTC.

This CDR3 is CASSPLLAGGLYEQYF. In DNA, the CDR3 is TGTGCCAGCAGTCCTTTACTAGCGGGAGGGCTTTACGAGCAGTACTTC. V gene TRBV28 combines with J gene TRBJ2-7; 13 bases align to TRBD2. The ends lost 5 bases at V and 4 bases at J; junction bases unmatched: 8. Germline V gene lookup returns CDR1 MDHEN and CDR2 SYDVKM. CDR3 length: 16 residues.

This clonotype has ten or more counts. V gene TRBV6-5 combines with J gene TRBJ2-1; D remains ambiguous. Trimming shortened V by 4 bases and J by 6 bases, and 7 bases separated the two germline ends. CDR1 and CDR2 from the germline V gene are MNHEY and SVGAGI. This CDR3 region has 12 residues. The CDR3 loop reads CASSSNANEQFF. CDR3 sequence (DNA): TGTGCCAGCAGTTCCAACGCCAATGAGCAGTTCTTC.

This chain uses TRBV12-3 or TRBV12-4 with TRBJ1-5, with no clear D. The V end lost 3 bases, the J end lost 9 bases, and 9 bases lay between the germline ends. This CDR3 region has 12 residues. DNA of the CDR3: TGTGCCAGCAGTTTGGGCCGTAGGCCCCAGCATTTT. This codes for CASSLGRRPQHF.

The chain has TRBV7-6 and TRBJ2-1; 7 bases match TRBD2. The CDR3 has 16 residues. Trimming at V came to 5 bases and at J to 8 bases, leaving 15 bases not matched to a gene. Per germline, CDR1 SGHVS and CDR2 FNYEAQ. Here the CDR3 reads CASSNVRSRGDDEQFF. In DNA form, the CDR3 reads TGTGCCAGCAGCAACGTAAGGTCCCGGGGGGACGATGAGCAGTTCTTC.

This clonotype was found many times. The chain carries TRBV10-3 and TRBJ2-1; 10 bases agree with TRBD2. CDR3 length equals 13 residues. With V trimmed by 10 bases and J by 9 bases, 9 bases remained unmatched. Germline-derived CDR1 and CDR2 are ENHRY and SYGVKD. The CDR3 nucleotides read TGTGCCACCGGGGTAGCGGGAGGTAGTGAGCAGTTCTTC. Amino acids: CATGVAGGSEQFF.

This clonotype was counted only a few times. The rearrangement joins TRBV2 to TRBJ2-7; unclear D gene. Trimming took 3 bases from V and 6 from J, leaving 15 bases between them. The germline gives CDR1 SNHLY, CDR2 FYNNEI. This CDR3 contains 14 residues. The CDR3 here is CASSDRPDRGEQYF. The CDR3 DNA reads as TGTGCCAGCAGTGATAGGCCGGATAGAGGCGAGCAGTACTTC.

The V gene is TRBV20-1, the J gene TRBJ2-2; tentative D call: TRBD1 (5 bases). V shed 3 bases and J shed 1 base, with 9 bases lying between them. CDR1 is DFQATT and CDR2 is SNEGSKA in the germline V gene (reference sequence). The length of the CDR3 is 14 residues. Written as DNA, the CDR3 is TGCAGTGCTAGGGATACAGGGAACACCGGGGAGCTGTTTTTT. It codes for CSARDTGNTGELFF.

The chain links TRBV20-1 to TRBJ1-6; tentative D call: TRBD1 (5 bases). V lost 6 bases and J lost 7, with 16 bases in between. There are 14 residues in the CDR3. Germline assignment: CDR1 DFQATT and CDR2 SNEGSKA (reference sequence). The CDR3 here is CSAPGWDANSPLHF. In nucleotides, the CDR3 is TGCAGTGCCCCGGGATGGGACGCCAATTCACCCCTCCACTTT.

The chain has TRBV5-1 and TRBJ1-2, with D hard to call. Trimming removed 1 base at V and 7 bases at J, with 11 bases between. This CDR3 contains 13 residues. Germline lookup yields CDR1 SGHRS and CDR2 YFSETQ. The CDR3 DNA is TGCGCCAGCAGCTTGACCAACCCGGGTGGCTACACCTTC. Amino acids: CASSLTNPGGYTF.

This clonotype was counted only a few times. The rearrangement links TRBV28 to TRBJ2-7; 9 nucleotides agree with TRBD2. Germline V gives CDR1 MDHEN, CDR2 SYDVKM. The ends lost 5 bases at V and 2 bases at J; junction bases unmatched: 4. This CDR3 contains 14 residues. This chain's CDR3 is CASSQPSGTYEQYF. The DNA for the CDR3 is TGTGCCAGCAGTCAGCCTAGCGGGACCTACGAGCAGTACTTC.

This clonotype was picked up a small number of times. This sequence joins TRBV6-5 and TRBJ2-7; D might be TRBD1 (5 bases). The germline V gene encodes CDR1 MNHEY and CDR2 SVGAGI. V shed 0 bases and J shed 7 bases, with 10 bases lying between them. The length of the CDR3 is 13 residues. This CDR3 reads CASSYSRGGEQYF. The CDR3 DNA is TGTGCCAGCAGTTACTCAAGGGGCGGAGAGCAGTACTTC.

This chain uses TRBV10-3 with TRBJ2-1; 7 bases match TRBD2. The J segment lost 1 base and the V segment lost 4 bases, leaving 4 bases of the junction unmatched. The CDR3 is made up of 15 amino acids. Germline V gene lookup returns CDR1 ENHRY and CDR2 SYGVKD. CDR3 sequence: CAISGSGASYNEQFF. The CDR3 DNA reads TGTGCCATCAGTGGGAGCGGGGCTTCCTACAATGAGCAGTTCTTC.

The chain couples TRBV12-3 or TRBV12-4 to TRBJ2-1; D ambiguous. Between the trimmed V and J ends, which lost 7 bases and 4 bases, there was a span of 11 bases. This CDR3 is built from 13 residues. CDR3 coding DNA: TGTGCCAGCACCTTGGGCCGATACAATGAGCAGTTCTTC. Translation gives CASTLGRYNEQFF.

This clonotype was seen a few times. The J gene is TRBJ2-7, the V gene TRBV4-3; D possibly corresponds to TRBD2 (7 bases). V dropped 2 bases and J dropped 5 bases, with 13 bases sitting between them. The CDR3 is 14 residues long. Germline V lookup: CDR1 LGHNA, CDR2 YSLEER. DNA for the CDR3: TGCGCCAGCAGCCAACGGGGGGCACTAAACGAGCAGTACTTC. This codes for CASSQRGALNEQYF.

Only a few counts were recorded for this clonotype. The J gene is TRBJ2-7, the V gene TRBV7-2; 9 bases align to TRBD1. The junction had 4 bases not matched to a gene; V was cut back by 6 bases and J by 1 base. Germline lookup yields CDR1 SGHTA and CDR2 FQGNSA. There are 14 residues in the CDR3. In DNA, the CDR3 is TGTGCCAGCAGGACCGGGACAGGGTCCTACGAGCAGTACTTC. This gives the protein CASRTGTGSYEQYF.

The genes are TRBV6-2 or TRBV6-3 and TRBJ2-3, with TRBD2 matching over 10 bases. The V segment lost 0 bases and the J segment 5 bases; nucleotides outside the gene matches: 8. The CDR3 is 17 residues long. Germline values: CDR1 MNHEY, CDR2 SVGEGT. CDR3: CASSYSMALAGEDTQYF. CDR3 sequence (DNA): TGTGCCAGCAGTTACTCGATGGCCCTAGCGGGAGAAGATACGCAGTATTTT.

This sequence joins TRBV20-1 and TRBJ2-1; TRBD1 matches at 10 bases. The J segment lost 3 bases and the V segment lost 5 bases, leaving 7 bases of the junction unmatched. Germline V gene sequence: CDR1 DFQATT, CDR2 SNEGSKA (reference sequence). CDR3 size: 15 residues. The CDR3 spells CSAHSDRGLYNEQFF. The CDR3 nucleotides are TGCAGTGCTCACTCCGACAGGGGGCTCTACAATGAGCAGTTCTTC.

The chain has TRBV7-2 and TRBJ2-7; tentatively, D is TRBD1 or TRBD2 (6 bases each). This CDR3 is 16 amino acids long. V was cut by 4 bases and J by 0 bases, with 16 bases left in between. The germline CDR1 and CDR2 sequences are SGHTA and FQGNSA. In DNA, the CDR3 is TGTGCCAGCAGCTCCCGGGACAAGGGGGGCTCCTACGAGCAGTACTTC. Amino acids: CASSSRDKGGSYEQYF.

The chain employs TRBV2 and TRBJ2-6, with no clear D. Between the trimmed V and J ends, which lost 8 bases and 4 bases, there was a span of 6 bases. Germline V CDR1 and CDR2: SNHLY, FYNNEI. The CDR3 loop spans 12 amino acids. CDR3 sequence reads: CASGQGANVLTF. CDR3 nucleotides: TGTGCCAGCGGGCAGGGGGCCAACGTCCTGACTTTC.

The chain combines TRBV27 with TRBJ1-2; D is uncertain. Trimming stripped 5 bases from V and 5 bases from J, with 18 bases between. The CDR3 covers 15 residues. The germline gives CDR1 MNHEY, CDR2 SMNVEV (reference sequence). The CDR3 DNA reads TGTGCCAGCAGTATGACACCGAGAATCCCATATGGCTACACCTTC. Translated, it gives CASSMTPRIPYGYTF.

This clonotype has a count of ten or more. This sequence joins TRBV20-1 and TRBJ1-5; D is possibly TRBD1 (5 bases). Germline V gene sequence: CDR1 DFQATT, CDR2 SNEGSKA (reference sequence). The CDR3 contains 14 residues. Between the trimmed V and J ends, which lost 5 bases and 7 bases, there was a span of 18 bases. This CDR3 reads CSASGTRVRQPQHF. CDR3 nucleotide sequence: TGCAGTGCTTCCGGGACTCGGGTAAGACAGCCCCAGCATTTT.

The V and J genes are TRBV15 and TRBJ2-3; perhaps TRBD2 as D (5 bases). There are 13 residues in the CDR3. Looked up from germline, CDR1 is LNHNV and CDR2 is YYDKDF (reference sequence). V was pared by 1 base and J by 6 bases, with 8 bases between. CDR3 sequence (DNA): TGTGCCACCAGCAGAGGAGTAGCGGATACGCAGTATTTT. Its protein is CATSRGVADTQYF.

This clonotype occurred a few times. V and J are TRBV12-3 or TRBV12-4 and TRBJ2-5; possible D gene TRBD2, 6 bases. The CDR3 contains 14 residues. V lost 6 bases and J lost 2, with 13 bases in between. The chain's CDR3 is CASRDTSPQETQYF. The CDR3 DNA follows: TGTGCCAGCAGGGACACTAGCCCTCAAGAGACCCAGTACTTC.

The chain links TRBV29-1 to TRBJ1-5; 7 nucleotides align to TRBD1. The V and J ends lost 6 bases and 2 bases, in that order; junction bases with no gene match: 4. From germline, CDR1 is SQVTM and CDR2 ANQGSEA. This CDR3 has 13 amino acids. CDR3 DNA: TGCAGCGTAGCAGGGGGAGGCAATCAGCCCCAGCATTTT. This encodes CSVAGGGNQPQHF. Full variable domain (missing parts from reference TRBV29-1 and TRBJ1-5): SAVISQKPSRDICQRGTSLTIQCQVDSQVTMMFWYRQQPGQSLTLIATANQGSEATYESGFVIDKFPISRPNLTFSTLTVSNMSPEDSSIYLCSVAGGGNQPQHFGDGTRLSIL.